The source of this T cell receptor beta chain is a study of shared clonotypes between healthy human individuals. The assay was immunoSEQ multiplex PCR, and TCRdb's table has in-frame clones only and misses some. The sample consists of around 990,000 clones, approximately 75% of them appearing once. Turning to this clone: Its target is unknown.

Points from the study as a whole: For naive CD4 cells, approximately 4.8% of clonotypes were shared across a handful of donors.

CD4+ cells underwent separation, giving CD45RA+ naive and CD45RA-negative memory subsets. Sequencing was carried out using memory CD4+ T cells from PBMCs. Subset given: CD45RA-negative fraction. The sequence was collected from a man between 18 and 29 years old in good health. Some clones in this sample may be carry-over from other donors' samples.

This CDR3 is CASRMETNYEQYF. The CDR3 DNA sequence: TGTGCCAGCAGAATGGAGACGAACTACGAGCAGTACTTC. The chain is built from TRBV28 and TRBJ2-7; D is ambiguous. Per germline, CDR1 MDHEN and CDR2 SYDVKM. There are 13 residues in the CDR3. V lost 6 bases and J lost 3, with 12 bases in between.